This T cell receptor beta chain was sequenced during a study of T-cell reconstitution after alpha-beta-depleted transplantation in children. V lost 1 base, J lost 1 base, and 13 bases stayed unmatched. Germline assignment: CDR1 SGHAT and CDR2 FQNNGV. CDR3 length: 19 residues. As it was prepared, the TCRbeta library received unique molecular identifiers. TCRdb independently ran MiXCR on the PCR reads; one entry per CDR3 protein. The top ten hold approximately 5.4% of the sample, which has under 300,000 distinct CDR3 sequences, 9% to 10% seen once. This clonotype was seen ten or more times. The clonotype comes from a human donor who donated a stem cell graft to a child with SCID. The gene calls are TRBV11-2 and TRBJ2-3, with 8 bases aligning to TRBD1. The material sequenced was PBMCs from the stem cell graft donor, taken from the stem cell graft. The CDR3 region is CASSLVGTGRNTGTDTQYF. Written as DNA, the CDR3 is TGTGCCAGCAGCTTAGTAGGGACAGGACGTAACACAGGCACAGATACGCAGTATTTT.